This TCR beta chain derives from a study of cytomegalovirus exposure and HLA in healthy donors. The germline CDR1 and CDR2 sequences are MNHNY and SVGAGI (reference sequence). The V gene lost 0 bases and the J gene lost 3 bases, with 9 bases spanning the gap. The CDR3 has 15 residues. General study points: TCR beta chains associated with HLA were, in a later analysis, more clonally expanded than equally common others. HLA alleles were associated with fewer than 20,000 TCR beta sequences in a later analysis at 0.05 false discovery rate. In an earlier analysis, in some 500 donors, most V segments appeared productive either ~87% or ~30% of the time.

A single count supports this clone. The antigen is not known. Primers included in the PCR were 60 Vbeta and 13 Jbeta primers. Original methodology: The authors later counted roughly 76 million unique TCR beta chains, roughly 10 million of them shared. The repertoire was sequenced with immunoSEQ multiplex PCR; TCRdb's copy has only in-frame clones and lacks some. V and J calls and clone size are those listed in that table; D and trimming were worked out from the DNA. The data show 110,000 to 150,000 clones, with 60% to 80% seen just once and about 1.6% held by the top ten. Material for sequencing was PBMCs. This TCR was recovered from a female donor in good health and CMV-seronegative. The chain recombines TRBV6-6 with TRBJ1-3, with D perhaps TRBD1 (5 bases). CDR3 DNA sequence: TGTGCCAGCAGTTACTCCAAGGACATTGGAAACACCATATATTTT. Amino acid sequence: CASSYSKDIGNTIYF.